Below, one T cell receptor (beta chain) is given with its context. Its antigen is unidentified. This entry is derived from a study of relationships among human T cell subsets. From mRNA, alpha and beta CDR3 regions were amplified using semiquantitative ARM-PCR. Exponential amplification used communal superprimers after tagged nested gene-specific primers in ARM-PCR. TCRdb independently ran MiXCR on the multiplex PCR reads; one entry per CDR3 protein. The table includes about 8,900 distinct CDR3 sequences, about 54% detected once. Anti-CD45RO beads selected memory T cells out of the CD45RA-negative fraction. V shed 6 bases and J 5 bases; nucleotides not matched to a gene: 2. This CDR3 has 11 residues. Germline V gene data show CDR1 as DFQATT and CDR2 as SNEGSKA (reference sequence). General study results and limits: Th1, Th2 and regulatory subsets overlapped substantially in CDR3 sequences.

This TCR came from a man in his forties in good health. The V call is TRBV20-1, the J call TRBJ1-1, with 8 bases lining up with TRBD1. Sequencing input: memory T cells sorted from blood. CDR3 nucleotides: TGCAGTGCGTGGGACAGGACTGAAGCTTTCTTT. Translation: CSAWDRTEAFF.